The entry below describes one T cell receptor (beta chain). The antigen is unknown. The sample is drawn from a study of shared clonotypes between healthy human individuals. Study findings and constraints: Rarefaction revealed incomplete sorted-subset sequencing despite large depth.

Measured with immunoSEQ multiplex PCR; TCRdb has only the in-frame clones, and not every one. This table has under 2,500,000 clones, approximately 94% appearing once. Sample: naive CD4+ T cells sorted from blood. As for subset: CD45RA+ positively selected. This receptor was taken from a man younger than 35 in good health.

The CDR3 DNA sequence: TGTGCCAGCAGTGACAGGGAGCAAAATACGCAGTATTTT. It is translated as CASSDREQNTQYF. The rearrangement joins TRBV2 to TRBJ2-3; either TRBD1 or TRBD2 may fit D (5 bases each). Per germline, CDR1 SNHLY and CDR2 FYNNEI. The CDR3 contains 13 residues. The V and J ends lost 3 bases and 7 bases respectively, with 11 bases between them.